This T cell receptor beta chain appears in the sequencing data of a study of blood T cell repertoires in COVID-19. Whole-study context: Sites across the United States, Italy and Spain contributed samples from acute and convalescent COVID-19. T cells, B-cell-depleted T cells, or PBMCs supplied cDNA or gDNA.

The length of the CDR3 is 15 residues. V lost 2 bases to trimming and J lost 7 bases, with 17 bases between them. The germline V gene encodes CDR1 SGDLS and CDR2 YYNGEE. Ages ranged from roughly 18 to 100 years, with residence in about 24 US areas. Recovered status applied to Cohort 3 donors who had two consecutive negative PCRs. It also applied to those with clearance or with symptom resolution. This table comes from immunoSEQ multiplex PCR, and its TCRdb copy is limited to in-frame clones, with some not included. The sample consists of roughly 220,000 clones, 84% of them appearing once. This sequence originates from a woman between 40 and 50 years old who had recovered from COVID-19. The specimen was PBMCs or T cells enriched from blood (not recorded which). The gene calls are TRBV9 and TRBJ2-3; D is unclear. CDR3 region: CASSVLSSDGYTQYF. The CDR3 DNA reads as TGTGCCAGCAGCGTTCTAAGCTCCGACGGGTATACGCAGTATTTT. Combining the CDR3 with reference TRBV9 and TRBJ2-3 gives the whole variable domain DSGVTQTPKHLITATGQRVTLRCSPRSGDLSVYWYQQSLDQGLQFLIQYYNGEERAKGNILERFSAQQFPDLHSELNLSSLELGDSALYFCASSVLSSDGYTQYFGPGTRLTVL.